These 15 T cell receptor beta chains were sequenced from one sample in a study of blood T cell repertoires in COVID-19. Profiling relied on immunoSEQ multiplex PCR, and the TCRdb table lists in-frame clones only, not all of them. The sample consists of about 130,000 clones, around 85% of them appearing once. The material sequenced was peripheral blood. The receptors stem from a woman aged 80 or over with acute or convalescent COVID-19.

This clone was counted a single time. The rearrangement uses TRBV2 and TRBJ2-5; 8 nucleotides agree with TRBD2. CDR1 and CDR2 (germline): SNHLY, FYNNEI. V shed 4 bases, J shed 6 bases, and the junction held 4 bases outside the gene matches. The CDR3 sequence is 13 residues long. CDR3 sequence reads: CASSAGGGKTQYF. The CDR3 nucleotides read TGTGCCAGCAGTGCCGGGGGGGGGAAGACCCAGTACTTC.

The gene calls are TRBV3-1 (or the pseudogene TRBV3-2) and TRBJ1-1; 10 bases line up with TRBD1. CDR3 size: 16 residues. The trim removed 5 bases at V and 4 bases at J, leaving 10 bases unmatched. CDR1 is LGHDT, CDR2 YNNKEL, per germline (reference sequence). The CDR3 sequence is CASSSPTGTGATEAFF. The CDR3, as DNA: TGTGCCAGCAGCTCGCCGACCGGGACAGGGGCCACTGAAGCTTTCTTT.

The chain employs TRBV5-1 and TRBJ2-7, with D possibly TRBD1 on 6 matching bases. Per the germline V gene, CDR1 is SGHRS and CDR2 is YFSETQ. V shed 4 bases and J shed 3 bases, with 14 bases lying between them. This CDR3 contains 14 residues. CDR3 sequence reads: CASSAAWTDYEQYF. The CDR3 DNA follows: TGCGCCAGCAGCGCCGCCTGGACAGACTACGAGCAGTACTTC.

CDR3 region: CASSPWTGGVLGSNQPQHF. The CDR3 DNA reads as TGTGCCAGCAGCCCCTGGACAGGGGGTGTCCTTGGTAGCAATCAGCCCCAGCATTTT. This rearrangement joins TRBV5-8 to TRBJ1-5; TRBD1 matches 10 bases. V lost 4 bases, J lost 0 bases, and 13 bases stayed unmatched. The germline V gene encodes CDR1 SGHTS and CDR2 YDEGEE. The CDR3 is made up of 19 amino acids.

In DNA, the CDR3 is TGTGCCAGCAGCTCCCTAGGACTAGCGGTTATATCAGATACGCAGTATTTT. This translates into CASSSLGLAVISDTQYF. The rearrangement joins TRBV7-8 to TRBJ2-3, with TRBD2 matching 10 bases. V shed 4 bases, J shed 4 bases, and the junction held 11 bases outside the gene matches. Germline V gene lookup returns CDR1 SGHVS and CDR2 FQNEAQ. The CDR3 runs 17 residues.

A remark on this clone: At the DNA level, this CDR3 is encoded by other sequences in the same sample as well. CDR3 residues: CASSEAGGNQPQHF. The CDR3 bases are TGTGCCAGCTCCGAAGCAGGGGGCAATCAGCCCCAGCATTTT. The chain carries TRBV2 and TRBJ1-5; D might be TRBD1 (6 bases). This CDR3 contains 14 residues. Trimming cost V 8 bases and J 2 bases, with 13 bases left between them. The germline V gene has CDR1 SNHLY and CDR2 FYNNEI.

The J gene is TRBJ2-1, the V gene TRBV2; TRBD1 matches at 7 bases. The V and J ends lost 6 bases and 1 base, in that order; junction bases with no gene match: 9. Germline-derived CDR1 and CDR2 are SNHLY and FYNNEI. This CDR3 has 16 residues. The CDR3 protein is CASSPLQGSSYNEQFF. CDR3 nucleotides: TGTGCCAGCAGCCCTTTACAGGGGTCATCCTACAATGAGCAGTTCTTC.

The CDR3, as DNA: TGTGCCAGCAGACAGGGGTCTGCGCGAGAGCAGTACTTC. Its protein is CASRQGSAREQYF. The chain links TRBV6-5 to TRBJ2-7, with 7 bases fitting TRBD1. Trimming at V came to 6 bases and at J to 7 bases, leaving 9 bases not matched to a gene. CDR1 is MNHEY, CDR2 SVGAGI, per germline. This CDR3 spans 13 amino acids.

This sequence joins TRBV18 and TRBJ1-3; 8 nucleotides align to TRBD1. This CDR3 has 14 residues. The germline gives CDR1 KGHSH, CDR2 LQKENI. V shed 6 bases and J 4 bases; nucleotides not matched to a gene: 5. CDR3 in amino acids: CASSKDRGGNTIYF. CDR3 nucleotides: TGTGCCAGCTCTAAAGACAGGGGAGGAAACACCATATATTTT. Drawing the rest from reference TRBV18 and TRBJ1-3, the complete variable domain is NAGVMQNPRHLVRRRGQEARLRCSPMKGHSHVYWYRQLPEEGLKFMVYLQKENIIDESGMPKERFSAEFPKEGPSILRIQQVVRGDSAAYFCASSKDRGGNTIYFGEGSWLTVV.

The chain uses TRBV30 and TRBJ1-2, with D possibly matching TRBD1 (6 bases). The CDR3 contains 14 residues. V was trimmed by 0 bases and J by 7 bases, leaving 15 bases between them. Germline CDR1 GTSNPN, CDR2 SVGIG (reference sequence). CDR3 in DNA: TGTGCCTGGAGTGTTGGCAGGGGACGTAGTGGCTACACCTTC. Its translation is CAWSVGRGRSGYTF.

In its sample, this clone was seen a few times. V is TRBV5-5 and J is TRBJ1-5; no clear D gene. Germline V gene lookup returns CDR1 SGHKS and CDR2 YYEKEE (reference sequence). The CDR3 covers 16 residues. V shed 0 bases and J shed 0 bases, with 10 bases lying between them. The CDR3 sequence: CASSLATTYSNQPQHF. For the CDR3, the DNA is TGTGCCAGCAGCTTGGCGACAACCTATAGCAATCAGCCCCAGCATTTT.

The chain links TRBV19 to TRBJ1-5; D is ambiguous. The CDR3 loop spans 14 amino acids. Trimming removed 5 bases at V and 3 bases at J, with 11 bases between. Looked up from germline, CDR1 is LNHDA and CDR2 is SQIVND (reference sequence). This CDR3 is CASSPIQLNQPQHF. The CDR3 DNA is TGTGCCAGTAGTCCGATCCAACTCAATCAGCCCCAGCATTTT.

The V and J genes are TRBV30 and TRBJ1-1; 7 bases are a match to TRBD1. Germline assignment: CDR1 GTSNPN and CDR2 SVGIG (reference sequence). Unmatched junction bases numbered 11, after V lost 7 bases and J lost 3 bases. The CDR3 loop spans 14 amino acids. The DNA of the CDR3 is TGTGCCTCCCAATTCCACAGGGGAGACACTGAAGCTTTCTTT. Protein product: CASQFHRGDTEAFF.

CDR3 coding DNA: TGTGCTAGTGGTTTGCCCTTAGGGACAGGAGACTCTGGAAACACCATATATTTT. This gives the protein CASGLPLGTGDSGNTIYF. The chain employs TRBV12-5 and TRBJ1-3; 8 nucleotides agree with TRBD1. With 2 bases clipped from V and 0 bases from J, the junction kept 9 bases outside the gene matches. Looked up from germline, CDR1 is LGHNT and CDR2 is FRNRAP. The CDR3 sequence is 18 residues long.

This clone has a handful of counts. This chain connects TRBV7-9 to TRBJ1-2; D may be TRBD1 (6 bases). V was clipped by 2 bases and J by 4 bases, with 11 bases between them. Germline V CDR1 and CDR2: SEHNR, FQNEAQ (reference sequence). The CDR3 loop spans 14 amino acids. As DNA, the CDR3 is TGTGCCAGCAGCTTACACAGGGTCGGCTATGGCTACACCTTC. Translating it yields CASSLHRVGYGYTF.